This is a list of T cell receptor beta chains from one sample in a study of blood T cells in healthy people across ages. TCRdb redid the calling of the 5' RACE reads with MiXCR, one entry per CDR3 protein. The repertoire holds hundreds of thousands of distinct CDR3 sequences, with just over 55% as singletons. The sequencing sample was made of blood. All receptors come from a man between 35 and 55 years old in good health. Both conserved end residues are part of each CDR3. D genes are given only for firm matches. Expanded clones get a size class; other rows say once, few or many, or leave the size out.

V: TRBV10-2
size: -
J: TRBJ2-7
D: -
CDR3: CASSESEFWGAQGEQYF
DNA: TGCGCCAGCAGTGAGTCTGAGTTCTGGGGGGCGCAGGGCGAGCAGTACTTC

V: TRBV5-1
size: -
J: TRBJ2-2
D: TRBD1
CDR3: CASSLEGQGAVKTGELFF
DNA: TGCGCCAGCAGCTTGGAAGGCCAGGGGGCAGTGAAGACCGGGGAGCTGTTTTTT

V: TRBV21-1
size: -
J: TRBJ2-3
D: -
CDR3: CASSDRQGKTDTQYF
DNA: TGTGCCAGCAGCGACCGACAGGGTAAAACAGATACGCAGTATTTT

V: TRBV7-2
size: -
J: TRBJ2-1
D: TRBD1
CDR3: CASSQQGADEQFF
DNA: TGTGCCAGCAGCCAGCAGGGGGCCGATGAGCAGTTCTTC

V: TRBV4-3
size: few
J: TRBJ1-6
D: -
CDR3: CASSQDSGAGSYNSPLHF
DNA: TGCGCCAGCAGCCAAGACTCGGGCGCGGGGTCCTATAATTCACCCCTCCACTTT

V: TRBV19
size: few
J: TRBJ1-1
D: TRBD1
CDR3: CASNRGRNTEAFF
DNA: TGTGCCAGTAACAGGGGGAGGAACACTGAAGCTTTCTTT

V: TRBV30
size: few
J: TRBJ2-5
D: -
CDR3: CAWRGKGGETQYF
DNA: TGTGCCTGGAGGGGTAAGGGCGGAGAGACCCAGTACTTC

V: TRBV9
size: few
J: TRBJ2-1
D: -
CDR3: CASDDGGGYNEQFF
DNA: TGTGCCAGCGACGACGGAGGGGGGTACAATGAGCAGTTCTTC

V: TRBV9
size: -
J: TRBJ2-3
D: -
CDR3: CASSARGQPKGDDTQYF
DNA: TGTGCCAGCAGCGCCCGGGGACAACCCAAGGGGGACGATACGCAGTATTTT

V: TRBV25-1
size: few
J: TRBJ2-7
D: -
CDR3: CASSESRVLAEQYF
DNA: TGTGCCAGCAGTGAATCCAGGGTTCTGGCCGAGCAGTACTTC

V: TRBV6-6
size: -
J: TRBJ1-2
D: -
CDR3: CASSYSVLGAQEEGYTF
DNA: TGTGCCAGCAGTTACTCGGTTCTCGGGGCGCAGGAGGAAGGCTACACCTTT

V: TRBV12-3/TRBV12-4
size: -
J: TRBJ1-5
D: TRBD1
CDR3: CATKQGLNQPQHF
DNA: TGTGCCACCAAACAGGGGCTCAATCAGCCCCAGCATTTT

V: TRBV12-3/TRBV12-4
size: many
J: TRBJ2-7
D: TRBD2
CDR3: CASRPGGKAGGPGYGEQYF
DNA: TGTGCCAGCAGACCCGGGGGTAAAGCGGGAGGGCCCGGATACGGCGAGCAGTACTTC

V: TRBV29-1
size: few
J: TRBJ2-3
D: TRBD1
CDR3: CSALKGTGTVYTDTQYF
DNA: TGCAGCGCCCTGAAGGGGACCGGGACAGTTTACACAGATACGCAGTATTTT

V: TRBV7-2
size: few
J: TRBJ2-5
D: -
CDR3: CASSLLRGETQYF
DNA: TGTGCCAGCAGCCTCCTCCGTGGGGAGACCCAGTACTTC

V: TRBV4-1
size: -
J: TRBJ2-7
D: -
CDR3: CASRWGDEQYF
DNA: TGCGCCAGCCGTTGGGGTGACGAGCAGTACTTC

V: TRBV7-2
size: -
J: TRBJ2-7
D: -
CDR3: CASSLVPDGSEQYF
DNA: TGTGCCAGCAGCTTAGTTCCCGACGGGAGCGAGCAGTACTTC

V: TRBV19
size: -
J: TRBJ2-7
D: TRBD1
CDR3: CASSIQTGNYEQYF
DNA: TGTGCCAGTAGTATTCAGACAGGGAACTACGAGCAGTACTTC

V: TRBV6-5
size: few
J: TRBJ1-6
D: -
CDR3: CASSRRRNSPLHF
DNA: TGTGCCAGCAGTCGAAGGCGTAATTCACCCCTCCACTTT

V: TRBV20-1
size: -
J: TRBJ1-2
D: -
CDR3: CSADRQGIYGYTF
DNA: TGCAGTGCTGATCGGCAGGGCATTTATGGCTACACCTTC

V: TRBV7-3
size: -
J: TRBJ2-5
D: -
CDR3: CASSPVHSQGQYF
DNA: TGTGCCAGCAGCCCAGTACACTCCCAGGGGCAGTACTTC

V: TRBV5-6
size: -
J: TRBJ2-7
D: -
CDR3: CASSFFDRKLSYEQYF
DNA: TGTGCCAGCAGCTTCTTTGACAGAAAACTCTCCTACGAGCAGTACTTC

V: TRBV6-5
size: -
J: TRBJ2-1
D: -
CDR3: CASSYGGTANEQFF
DNA: TGTGCCAGCAGTTACGGGGGGACAGCGAATGAGCAGTTCTTC

V: TRBV10-3
size: -
J: TRBJ1-2
D: -
CDR3: CAISAGYGYTF
DNA: TGTGCCATCAGTGCTGGGTATGGCTACACCTTC

V: TRBV4-1
size: -
J: TRBJ2-7
D: -
CDR3: CASSQDEGPSREQYF
DNA: TGCGCCAGCAGCCAAGATGAAGGCCCATCACGAGAGCAGTACTTC

V: TRBV28
size: -
J: TRBJ2-3
D: -
CDR3: CASSDDGGRSDTQYF
DNA: TGTGCCAGCAGCGACGACGGGGGGCGATCAGATACGCAGTATTTT

V: TRBV29-1
size: few
J: TRBJ2-5
D: -
CDR3: CSVESDFQETQYF
DNA: TGCAGCGTTGAGTCGGACTTCCAAGAGACCCAGTACTTC

V: TRBV5-1
size: -
J: TRBJ2-3
D: TRBD2
CDR3: CASSEGTSGSPTDTQYF
DNA: TGCGCCAGCAGCGAGGGGACTAGCGGGAGCCCCACAGATACGCAGTATTTT

V: TRBV6-6
size: -
J: TRBJ2-1
D: TRBD2
CDR3: CASSSGRDSYNEQFF
DNA: TGTGCCAGCAGTTCGGGGAGGGACTCCTACAATGAGCAGTTCTTC